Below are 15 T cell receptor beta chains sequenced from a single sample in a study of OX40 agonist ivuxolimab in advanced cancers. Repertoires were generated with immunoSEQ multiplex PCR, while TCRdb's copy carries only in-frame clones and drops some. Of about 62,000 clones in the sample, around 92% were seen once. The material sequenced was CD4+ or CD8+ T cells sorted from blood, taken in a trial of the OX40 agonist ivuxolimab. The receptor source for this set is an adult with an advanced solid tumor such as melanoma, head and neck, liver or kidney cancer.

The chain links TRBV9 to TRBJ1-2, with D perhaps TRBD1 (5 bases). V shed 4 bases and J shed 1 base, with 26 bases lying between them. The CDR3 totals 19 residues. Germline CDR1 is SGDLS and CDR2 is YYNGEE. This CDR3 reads CASSHPSLPSGTGNYGYTF. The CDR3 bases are TGTGCCAGCAGCCACCCATCCCTCCCTTCCGGGACGGGTAACTATGGCTACACCTTC.

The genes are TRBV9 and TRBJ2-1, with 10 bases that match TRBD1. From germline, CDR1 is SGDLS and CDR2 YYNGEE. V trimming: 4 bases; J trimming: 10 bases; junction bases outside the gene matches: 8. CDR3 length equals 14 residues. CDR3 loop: CASSPQTGGLEQFF. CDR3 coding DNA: TGTGCCAGCAGCCCCCAGACAGGGGGCCTCGAGCAGTTCTTC.

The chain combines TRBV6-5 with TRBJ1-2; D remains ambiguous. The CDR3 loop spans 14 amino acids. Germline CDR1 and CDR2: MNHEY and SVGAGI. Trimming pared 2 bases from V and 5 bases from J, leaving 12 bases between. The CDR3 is CASSYAGRKYGYTF. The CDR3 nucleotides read TGTGCCAGCAGTTACGCCGGGCGGAAGTATGGCTACACCTTC.

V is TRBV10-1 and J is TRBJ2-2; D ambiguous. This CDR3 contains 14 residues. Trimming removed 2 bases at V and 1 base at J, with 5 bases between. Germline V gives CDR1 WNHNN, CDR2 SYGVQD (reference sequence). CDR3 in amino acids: CASSERRNTGELFF. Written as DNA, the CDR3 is TGCGCCAGCAGTGAGAGGAGGAACACCGGGGAGCTGTTTTTT.

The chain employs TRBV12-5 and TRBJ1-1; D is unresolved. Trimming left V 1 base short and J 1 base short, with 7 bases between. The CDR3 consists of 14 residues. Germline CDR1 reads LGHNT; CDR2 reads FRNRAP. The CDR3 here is CASGLGQQNTEAFF. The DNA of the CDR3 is TGTGCTAGTGGTTTGGGGCAGCAGAACACTGAAGCTTTCTTT.

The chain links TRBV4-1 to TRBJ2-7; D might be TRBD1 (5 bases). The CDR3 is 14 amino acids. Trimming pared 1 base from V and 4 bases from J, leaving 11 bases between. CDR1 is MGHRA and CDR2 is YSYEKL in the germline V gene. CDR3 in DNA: TGCGCCAGCAGCCAAGGCGGACAAGGTTACGAGCAGTACTTC. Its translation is CASSQGGQGYEQYF.

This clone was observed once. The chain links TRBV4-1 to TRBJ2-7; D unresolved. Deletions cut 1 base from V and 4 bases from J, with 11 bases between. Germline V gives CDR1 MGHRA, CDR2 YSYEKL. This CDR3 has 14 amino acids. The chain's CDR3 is CASSQGMSEYEQYF. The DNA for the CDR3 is TGCGCCAGCAGCCAAGGCATGTCCGAGTACGAGCAGTACTTC.

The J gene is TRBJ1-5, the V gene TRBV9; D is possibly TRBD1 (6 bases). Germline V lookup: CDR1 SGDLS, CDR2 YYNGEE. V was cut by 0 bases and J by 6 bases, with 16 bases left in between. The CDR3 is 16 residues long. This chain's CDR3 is CASSVDSTGIGQPQHF. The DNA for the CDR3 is TGTGCCAGCAGCGTAGACTCAACAGGGATTGGTCAGCCCCAGCATTTT.

The CDR3 coding sequence is TGTGCCATCAGTGAGGGGCTAGCGGGGGGGCCAGATACGCAGTATTTT. Translated: CAISEGLAGGPDTQYF. The genes are TRBV10-3 and TRBJ2-3, with 12 bases aligning to TRBD2. Germline trimming cut 2 bases from V and 4 bases from J; bases unmatched to any gene: 4. This CDR3 spans 16 amino acids. The germline V gene encodes CDR1 ENHRY and CDR2 SYGVKD.

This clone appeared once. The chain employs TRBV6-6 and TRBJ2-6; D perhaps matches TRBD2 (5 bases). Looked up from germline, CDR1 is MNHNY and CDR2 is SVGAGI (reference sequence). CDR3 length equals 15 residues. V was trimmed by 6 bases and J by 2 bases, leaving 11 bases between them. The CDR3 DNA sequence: TGTGCCAGCAGACCGGCGGGTGCTGGGGCCAACGTCCTGACTTTC. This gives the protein CASRPAGAGANVLTF.

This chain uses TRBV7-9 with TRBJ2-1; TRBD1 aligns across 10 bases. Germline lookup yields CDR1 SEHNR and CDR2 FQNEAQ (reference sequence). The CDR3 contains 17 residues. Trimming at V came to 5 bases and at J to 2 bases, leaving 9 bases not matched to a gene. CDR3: CASSPSDRGLTYNEQFF. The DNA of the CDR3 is TGTGCCAGCAGCCCCTCCGACAGGGGGCTGACCTACAATGAGCAGTTCTTC.

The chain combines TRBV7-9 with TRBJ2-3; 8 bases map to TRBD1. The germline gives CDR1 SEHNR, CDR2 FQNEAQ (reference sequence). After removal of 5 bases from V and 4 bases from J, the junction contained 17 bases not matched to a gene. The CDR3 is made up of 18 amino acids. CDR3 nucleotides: TGTGCCAGCAGCGGCAAGGGTAGCGGACAGGGATCGGCAGATACGCAGTATTTT. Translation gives CASSGKGSGQGSADTQYF.

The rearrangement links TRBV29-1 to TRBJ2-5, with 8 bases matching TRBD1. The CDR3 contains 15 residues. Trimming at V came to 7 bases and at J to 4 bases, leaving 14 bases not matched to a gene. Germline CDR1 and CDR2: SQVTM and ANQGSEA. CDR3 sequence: CSETNRGISGETQYF. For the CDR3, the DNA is TGCAGCGAGACAAACAGGGGGATAAGTGGAGAGACCCAGTACTTC. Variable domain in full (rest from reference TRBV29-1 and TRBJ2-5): SAVISQKPSRDICQRGTSLTIQCQVDSQVTMMFWYRQQPGQSLTLIATANQGSEATYESGFVIDKFPISRPNLTFSTLTVSNMSPEDSSIYLCSETNRGISGETQYFGPGTRLLVL.

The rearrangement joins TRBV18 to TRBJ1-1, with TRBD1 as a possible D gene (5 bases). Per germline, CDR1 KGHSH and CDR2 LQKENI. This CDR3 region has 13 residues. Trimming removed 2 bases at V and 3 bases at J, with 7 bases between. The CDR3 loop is CASSPGGDTEAFF. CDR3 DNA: TGTGCCAGCTCACCAGGGGGGGACACTGAAGCTTTCTTT.

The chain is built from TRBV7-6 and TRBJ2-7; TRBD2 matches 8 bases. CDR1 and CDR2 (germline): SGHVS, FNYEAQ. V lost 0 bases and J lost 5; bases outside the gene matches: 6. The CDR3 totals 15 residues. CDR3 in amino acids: CASSLAGGRLNEQYF. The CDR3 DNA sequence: TGTGCCAGCAGCTTAGCGGGCGGGAGGTTGAACGAGCAGTACTTC. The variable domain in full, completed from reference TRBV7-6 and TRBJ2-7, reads GAGVSQSPRYKVTKRGQDVALRCDPISGHVSLYWYRQALGQGPEFLTYFNYEAQQDKSGLPNDRFSAERPEGSISTLTIQRTEQRDSAMYRCASSLAGGRLNEQYFGPGTRLTVT.